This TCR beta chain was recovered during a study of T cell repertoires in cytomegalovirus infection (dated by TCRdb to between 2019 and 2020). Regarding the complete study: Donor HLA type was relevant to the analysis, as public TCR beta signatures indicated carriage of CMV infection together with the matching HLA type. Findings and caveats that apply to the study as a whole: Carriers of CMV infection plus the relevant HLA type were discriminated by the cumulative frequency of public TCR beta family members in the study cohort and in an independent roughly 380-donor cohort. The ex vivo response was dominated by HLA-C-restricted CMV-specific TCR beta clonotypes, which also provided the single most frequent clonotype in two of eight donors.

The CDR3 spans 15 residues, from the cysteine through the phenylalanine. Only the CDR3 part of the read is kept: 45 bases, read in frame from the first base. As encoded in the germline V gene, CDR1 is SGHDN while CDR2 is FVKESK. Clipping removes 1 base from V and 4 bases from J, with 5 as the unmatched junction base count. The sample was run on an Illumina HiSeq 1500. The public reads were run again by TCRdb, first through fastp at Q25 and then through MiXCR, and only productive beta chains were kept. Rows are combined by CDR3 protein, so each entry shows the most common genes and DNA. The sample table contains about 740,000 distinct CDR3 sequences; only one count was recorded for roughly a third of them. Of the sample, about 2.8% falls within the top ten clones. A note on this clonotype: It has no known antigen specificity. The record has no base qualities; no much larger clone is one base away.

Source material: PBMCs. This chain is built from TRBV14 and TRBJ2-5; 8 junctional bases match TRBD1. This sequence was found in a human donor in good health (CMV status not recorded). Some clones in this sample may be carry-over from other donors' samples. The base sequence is TGTGCCAGCAGCCAAGGGGACAGGTGTCGAGAGACCCAGTACTTC. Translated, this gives CASSQGDRCRETQYF.